This T cell receptor (beta chain) stems from a study of blood T cell repertoires in COVID-19. Study background: Acute-phase and convalescent COVID-19 samples originated in the United States, Italy and Spain. Sources were T cells, B-cell-depleted T cells, or PBMCs; the material itself was cDNA or gDNA.

The trim removed 0 bases at V and 3 bases at J, leaving 6 bases unmatched. Per the germline V gene, CDR1 is SGHRS and CDR2 is YFSETQ. The CDR3 length is 15 residues. Methods used by the authors: Amplification of reference gene primers was used by the study to estimate nucleated cell counts. Only in-frame clones appear in the TCRdb table, and some are missing; sequencing was by immunoSEQ multiplex PCR. That table supplies the V and J calls and clone size; D and trimming were determined from the DNA. The profile shows some 170,000 clones, approximately 93% of them singletons. The Seattle site enrolled patients during active infection and followed them longitudinally.

Sequencing was performed on peripheral blood. The TCR originated in a woman between 55 and 75 years old with COVID-19, enrolled during active disease. The gene calls are TRBV5-1 and TRBJ2-7, with 7 bases identical to TRBD1. The CDR3 sequence is CASSLGQGLIYEQYF. The CDR3 DNA sequence: TGCGCCAGCAGCTTGGGACAGGGATTGATCTACGAGCAGTACTTC.